This entry lists 23 T cell receptor beta chains sequenced from one sample in a study of T cell changes during pregnancy in multiple sclerosis. Data came from immunoSEQ multiplex PCR; TCRdb stores just in-frame clones and leaves some out. Of 36,000 or so clones listed, 88% are singletons. The starting material was CD4+ T cells from peripheral blood mononuclear cells, obtained in the first trimester of pregnancy. The receptors were gathered from a female donor with multiple sclerosis, enrolled in a pregnancy study.

The V gene is TRBV6-1, the J gene TRBJ1-5; possible D gene TRBD1, 5 bases. Germline CDR1 reads MNHNS; CDR2 reads SASEGT. Between the trimmed V and J ends, which lost 3 bases and 6 bases, there was a span of 9 bases. CDR3 length: 13 residues. CDR3 in amino acids: CASSDVGGQPQHF. The CDR3 nucleotides read TGTGCCAGCAGTGATGTGGGGGGTCAGCCCCAGCATTTT.

The rearrangement joins TRBV29-1 to TRBJ1-4; 9 positions match TRBD1. The CDR3 runs 15 residues. With 7 bases clipped from V and 4 bases from J, the junction kept 10 bases outside the gene matches. From germline, CDR1 is SQVTM and CDR2 ANQGSEA. Here the CDR3 reads CSAQTGGGRNEKLFF. In DNA form, the CDR3 reads TGCAGCGCACAAACAGGGGGCGGACGTAATGAAAAACTGTTTTTT.

This rearrangement joins TRBV6-5 to TRBJ2-3; 7 bases match TRBD1. V gave up 4 bases and J gave up 1 base; unmatched junction bases: 2. This CDR3 comprises 14 residues. Germline CDR1 is MNHEY and CDR2 is SVGAGI. The CDR3 coding sequence is TGTGCCAGCAGTTCCCAGGGGGGCACAGATACGCAGTATTTT. As protein: CASSSQGGTDTQYF.

The CDR3 DNA sequence: TGTGCCAGCAGCTCCGGACAGATCTATGGCTACACCTTC. Translated, it gives CASSSGQIYGYTF. This chain joins TRBV11-2 and TRBJ1-2; a possible D gene is TRBD1 (6 bases). CDR3 length: 13 residues. Germline CDR1 is SGHAT and CDR2 is FQNNGV. The V gene lost 4 bases and the J gene lost 4 bases, with 10 bases spanning the gap. Together with reference TRBV11-2 and TRBJ1-2, the CDR3 gives the full variable domain: EAGVAQSPRYKIIEKRQSVAFWCNPISGHATLYWYQQILGQGPKLLIQFQNNGVVDDSQLPKDRFSAERLKGVDSTLKIQPAKLEDSAVYLCASSSGQIYGYTFGSGTRLTVV.

This sequence joins TRBV27 and TRBJ1-2; 8 bases align to TRBD1. J gave up 8 bases and V 6 bases, and 11 bases lay outside the gene matches. From germline, CDR1 is MNHEY and CDR2 SMNVEV (reference sequence). This CDR3 has 14 amino acids. CDR3 bases: TGTGCCAGCAGCACAGGGGGGGCCTTATGGGGCTACACCTTC. This gives the protein CASSTGGALWGYTF.

Concerning this clone: The identical CDR3 is also encoded by other nucleotide sequences in the sample. V is TRBV7-9 and J is TRBJ2-1; perhaps TRBD1 as D (6 bases). CDR3 length equals 13 residues. V was trimmed by 4 bases and J by 4 bases, leaving 8 bases between them. Germline-derived CDR1 and CDR2 are SEHNR and FQNEAQ (reference sequence). The CDR3 DNA follows: TGTGCCAGCAGCTCAGGACAGTACAATGAGCAGTTCTTC. It specifies CASSSGQYNEQFF.

The chain links TRBV10-3 to TRBJ1-5; 10 bases line up with TRBD1. The CDR3 spans 15 residues. The V gene end was trimmed by 5 bases and the J gene end by 3 bases; junction bases not matched to a gene: 4. CDR1 ENHRY and CDR2 SYGVKD come from the germline V gene. As DNA, the CDR3 is TGTGCCATCAGTACGGACAGGGGGGACAATCAGCCCCAGCATTTT. Translating it yields CAISTDRGDNQPQHF.

The chain employs TRBV11-2 and TRBJ2-3; TRBD2 might be the D (7 bases). This CDR3 has 15 amino acids. CDR1 and CDR2 from the germline V gene are SGHAT and FQNNGV. V lost 4 bases to trimming and J lost 4 bases, with 15 bases between them. CDR3 sequence (DNA): TGTGCCAGCAGCTCAACCCGAGGGGGGGCAGATACGCAGTATTTT. Amino acids: CASSSTRGGADTQYF.

The gene calls are TRBV19 and TRBJ2-4; a possible D gene is TRBD2 (6 bases). The V end lost 1 base, the J end lost 8 bases, and 12 bases lay between the germline ends. Germline CDR1 LNHDA, CDR2 SQIVND (reference sequence). CDR3 length: 14 amino acids. The CDR3 reads CASSIVRGSDIQYF. CDR3 coding DNA: TGTGCCAGTAGTATAGTTCGGGGGTCTGACATTCAGTACTTC.

This chain uses TRBV5-6 with TRBJ2-3, with a possible D match to TRBD1 (6 bases). The ends were cut back, 1 base at V and 3 bases at J, with 15 bases in the middle. The CDR3 runs 16 residues. Germline CDR1 and CDR2: SGHDT and YYEEEE. As DNA, the CDR3 is TGTGCCAGCAGCTTGCTGCCCGGGACATCTACAGATACGCAGTATTTT. Translated: CASSLLPGTSTDTQYF.

The V call is TRBV6-1, the J call TRBJ2-1; TRBD2 matches at 7 bases. Germline lookup yields CDR1 MNHNS and CDR2 SASEGT. V trimming: 6 bases; J trimming: 4 bases; junction bases outside the gene matches: 9. The CDR3 is 15 amino acids. The CDR3: CASRALAAIYNEQFF. Here the CDR3 DNA reads TGTGCCAGCAGGGCTCTAGCGGCTATTTACAATGAGCAGTTCTTC.

This chain's CDR3 is CASRWTAYTEAFF. The CDR3 nucleotides are TGTGCCAGCAGGTGGACAGCCTACACTGAAGCTTTCTTT. The chain carries TRBV13 and TRBJ1-1; D is perhaps TRBD1 (6 bases). Germline assignment: CDR1 PRHDT and CDR2 FYEKMQ (reference sequence). Deletions cut 6 bases from V and 3 bases from J, with 11 bases between. The CDR3 is made up of 13 amino acids.

The J gene is TRBJ2-7, the V gene TRBV4-1; TRBD2 aligns across 8 bases. CDR3 size: 15 residues. CDR1 is MGHRA and CDR2 is YSYEKL in the germline V gene. Trimming took 2 bases from V and 3 from J; bases not matched to a gene: 6. The CDR3 loop is CASSQSSGPSYEQYF. The CDR3 DNA follows: TGCGCCAGCAGCCAATCTAGCGGGCCAAGCTACGAGCAGTACTTC.

The rearrangement uses TRBV27 and TRBJ2-1; no firm D call. The CDR3 has 12 residues. Germline V CDR1 and CDR2: MNHEY, SMNVEV (reference sequence). V lost 5 bases to trimming and J lost 4 bases, with 6 bases between them. CDR3 in DNA: TGTGCCAGCAGTGGCCAGTACAATGAGCAGTTCTTC. Encoded protein: CASSGQYNEQFF.

This chain links TRBV5-6 with TRBJ2-1; 10 bases map to TRBD2. Per the germline V gene, CDR1 is SGHDT and CDR2 is YYEEEE. The CDR3 covers 16 residues. With V trimmed by 4 bases and J by 2 bases, 6 bases remained unmatched. The CDR3 loop reads CASSPIAGGTYNEQFF. In DNA form, the CDR3 reads TGTGCCAGCAGCCCGATAGCGGGGGGTACCTACAATGAGCAGTTCTTC.

The rearrangement joins TRBV7-9 to TRBJ2-3; 7 bases match TRBD2. V shed 1 base, J shed 0 bases, and the junction held 10 bases outside the gene matches. The germline V gene has CDR1 SEHNR and CDR2 FQNEAQ (reference sequence). This CDR3 region has 18 residues. The CDR3 loop reads CASSLVPAGILSTDTQYF. The CDR3 nucleotides are TGTGCCAGCAGCTTAGTTCCAGCGGGGATCTTAAGCACAGATACGCAGTATTTT.

The rearrangement links TRBV7-2 to TRBJ2-7; TRBD2 aligns across 7 bases. J gave up 4 bases and V 5 bases, and 14 bases lay outside the gene matches. Germline loops: CDR1 SGHTA, CDR2 FQGNSA. The CDR3 spans 16 residues. CDR3 nucleotides: TGTGCCAGCAGCGGGGGGGTTAGCGGGCCCTTTTACGAGCAGTACTTC. Amino acid sequence: CASSGGVSGPFYEQYF.

The chain recombines TRBV5-1 with TRBJ2-7; 8 bases are shared with TRBD2. The CDR3 totals 16 residues. Germline assignment: CDR1 SGHRS and CDR2 YFSETQ. Germline trimming cut 0 bases from V and 3 bases from J; bases unmatched to any gene: 8. In nucleotides, the CDR3 is TGCGCCAGCAGCTTGGGGGGCGGGAGGTTAATCTACGAGCAGTACTTC. Translated: CASSLGGGRLIYEQYF. The complete variable domain, with remaining parts taken from reference TRBV5-1 and TRBJ2-7, reads KAGVTQTPRYLIKTRGQQVTLSCSPISGHRSVSWYQQTPGQGLQFLFEYFSETQRNKGNFPGRFSGRQFSNSRSEMNVSTLELGDSALYLCASSLGGGRLIYEQYFGPGTRLTVT.

The rearrangement joins TRBV14 to TRBJ1-6; possible D gene TRBD1, 6 bases. The germline gives CDR1 SGHDN, CDR2 FVKESK. This CDR3 region has 13 residues. The V end lost 5 bases, the J end lost 11 bases, and 13 bases lay between the germline ends. In DNA, the CDR3 is TGTGCCAGCAGCATCCTTCAGGGGACACCCCTCCACTTT. Its protein is CASSILQGTPLHF. Full variable domain (outside the CDR3, taken from reference TRBV14 and TRBJ1-6): EAGVTQFPSHSVIEKGQTVTLRCDPISGHDNLYWYRRVMGKEIKFLLHFVKESKQDESGMPNNRFLAERTGGTYSTLKVQPAELEDSGVYFCASSILQGTPLHFGNGTRLTVT.

V is TRBV4-1 and J is TRBJ1-1; D not certain. CDR1 and CDR2 (germline): MGHRA, YSYEKL. The CDR3 covers 13 residues. The V end lost 3 bases, the J end lost 3 bases, and 8 bases lay between the germline ends. The DNA of the CDR3 is TGCGCCAGCAGCCAGGTACGCGACACTGAAGCTTTCTTT. Amino acids: CASSQVRDTEAFF.

CDR3 DNA sequence: TGTGCCAGCAGCAAAGTAGCAGGGGCTCTCGAGCAGTACTTC. Protein: CASSKVAGALEQYF. The rearrangement links TRBV21-1 to TRBJ2-7; no DNA check was done on the table's D call, TRBD1. TRBV21-1 has pseudogene status. This CDR3 spans 14 amino acids.

The V and J genes are TRBV27 and TRBJ2-1, with TRBD2 identical over 14 bases. The germline CDR1 and CDR2 sequences are MNHEY and SMNVEV (reference sequence). This CDR3 has 13 amino acids. The V segment lost 10 bases and the J segment 7 bases; nucleotides outside the gene matches: 3. CDR3 residues: CAKGLAGDNEQFF. The CDR3 region has the DNA TGTGCCAAGGGACTAGCGGGGGATAATGAGCAGTTCTTC.

This clone was seen once. The chain recombines TRBV9 with TRBJ2-1; possible D gene TRBD2, 6 bases. The CDR3 is 15 amino acids. The V gene lost 3 bases and the J gene lost 4 bases, with 14 bases spanning the gap. Germline assignment: CDR1 SGDLS and CDR2 YYNGEE. This CDR3 is CASSGDSGRYNEQFF. DNA of the CDR3: TGTGCCAGCAGCGGAGATAGCGGCCGTTACAATGAGCAGTTCTTC.